The next 12 T cell receptor beta chains were all read from a single sample in a study of control samples from healthy donors and cancer patients. Profiling relied on immunoSEQ multiplex PCR, and the TCRdb table lists in-frame clones only, not all of them. This table has about 120,000 clones, roughly 87% appearing once. The sequenced sample consisted of blood. These receptors were taken from a man in his forties or fifties in good health.

The gene calls are TRBV19 and TRBJ1-6; 11 bases align to TRBD1. V was pared by 5 bases and J by 7 bases, with 10 bases of the junction left unmatched. CDR3 length: 17 residues. Germline CDR1 is LNHDA and CDR2 is SQIVND (reference sequence). CDR3 region: CASSDAYGTGGNSPLHF. The CDR3 nucleotides read TGTGCCAGTAGTGACGCCTACGGGACAGGGGGAAATTCACCCCTCCACTTT.

The chain employs TRBV5-1 and TRBJ1-5; 10 bases map to TRBD1. Germline lookup yields CDR1 SGHRS and CDR2 YFSETQ. The CDR3 consists of 16 residues. The ends lost 1 base at V and 5 bases at J; junction bases unmatched: 6. CDR3 residues: CASSLWPGQGYQPQHF. The CDR3 DNA reads TGCGCCAGCAGCTTGTGGCCGGGACAGGGGTATCAGCCCCAGCATTTT.

This chain joins TRBV6-5 and TRBJ1-2; D is possibly TRBD1 (6 bases). The ends were cut back, 6 bases at V and 8 bases at J, with 19 bases in the middle. The CDR3 totals 14 residues. CDR1 MNHEY and CDR2 SVGAGI come from the germline V gene. CDR3 region: CASSPGGLPRGYTF. The DNA for the CDR3 is TGTGCCAGCAGCCCCGGGGGGCTTCCCAGGGGCTACACCTTC.

V gene TRBV2 combines with J gene TRBJ2-7; D may be TRBD2 (6 bases). Deletions cut 3 bases from V and 1 base from J, with 13 bases between. In germline, CDR1 is SNHLY, CDR2 FYNNEI. The CDR3 has 15 amino acids. The chain's CDR3 is CASSDSGLGSYEQYF. CDR3 bases: TGTGCCAGCAGTGATTCGGGACTTGGGTCCTACGAGCAGTACTTC.

This chain connects TRBV4-3 to TRBJ2-7; D is ambiguous. Deletions cut 0 bases from V and 5 bases from J, with 17 bases between. Germline CDR1 reads LGHNA; CDR2 reads YSLEER. This CDR3 is built from 16 residues. CDR3 loop: CASSQDQGGPSDEQYF. The DNA of the CDR3 is TGCGCCAGCAGCCAAGATCAAGGCGGACCTAGTGACGAGCAGTACTTC.

The chain uses TRBV11-3 and TRBJ2-2, with D uncertain. Trimming took off 5 bases at V and 3 bases at J, with 10 bases between the two ends. CDR3 length equals 14 residues. The germline gives CDR1 SGHNT, CDR2 YENEEA. This chain's CDR3 is CASSAYTDTGELFF. The CDR3 DNA reads as TGTGCCAGCAGCGCCTACACAGACACCGGGGAGCTGTTTTTT.

The V gene is TRBV18, the J gene TRBJ1-5; 12 bases fit TRBD1. CDR3 length equals 16 residues. Per the germline V gene, CDR1 is KGHSH and CDR2 is LQKENI. The ends lost 3 bases at V and 3 bases at J; junction bases unmatched: 3. The CDR3 region is CASSPGQGALNQPQHF. The CDR3 DNA is TGTGCCAGCTCACCGGGACAGGGGGCCCTCAATCAGCCCCAGCATTTT.

The chain recombines TRBV24-1 with TRBJ1-5; the D gene is possibly TRBD1 (6 bases). Germline loops: CDR1 KGHDR, CDR2 SFDVKD. Trimming pared 6 bases from V and 2 bases from J, leaving 10 bases between. This CDR3 region has 14 residues. The DNA for the CDR3 is TGTGCCACCAGTTCCAGGGGTGGCAATCAGCCCCAGCATTTT. Translated, it gives CATSSRGGNQPQHF.

V gene TRBV30 combines with J gene TRBJ2-3; 8 nucleotides match TRBD2. Germline lookup yields CDR1 GTSNPN and CDR2 SVGIG (reference sequence). The ends lost 3 bases at V and 8 bases at J; junction bases unmatched: 10. This CDR3 spans 14 amino acids. As DNA, the CDR3 is TGTGCCTGGAGGGTACGGGGGGGGGCCGGTACGCAGTATTTT. The encoded protein is CAWRVRGGAGTQYF.

V usage is TRBV18 and J usage is TRBJ1-1; the D gene is possibly TRBD1 (6 bases). Germline-derived CDR1 and CDR2 are KGHSH and LQKENI. The CDR3 spans 15 residues. Trimming took off 6 bases at V and 0 bases at J, with 14 bases between the two ends. The chain's CDR3 is CASSRLEGVNTEAFF. Written as DNA, the CDR3 is TGTGCCAGCTCCAGGCTGGAGGGGGTGAACACTGAAGCTTTCTTT.

This chain uses TRBV27 with TRBJ1-5, with D unresolved. This CDR3 has 13 amino acids. Germline lookup yields CDR1 MNHEY and CDR2 SMNVEV (reference sequence). V was shortened by 2 bases and J by 2 bases, with 4 bases between the two germline ends. DNA of the CDR3: TGTGCCAGCAGTTTAGTCGGCAATCAGCCCCAGCATTTT. Translated: CASSLVGNQPQHF.

The chain employs TRBV29-1 and TRBJ1-2; the match to TRBD1 covers 8 bases. Germline assignment: CDR1 SQVTM and CDR2 ANQGSEA. The V segment lost 4 bases and the J segment 6 bases; nucleotides outside the gene matches: 7. The CDR3 sequence is 13 residues long. In nucleotides, the CDR3 is TGCAGCGTTGCCCCTCGGACAGGGAATGGCTACACCTTC. Translating it yields CSVAPRTGNGYTF.